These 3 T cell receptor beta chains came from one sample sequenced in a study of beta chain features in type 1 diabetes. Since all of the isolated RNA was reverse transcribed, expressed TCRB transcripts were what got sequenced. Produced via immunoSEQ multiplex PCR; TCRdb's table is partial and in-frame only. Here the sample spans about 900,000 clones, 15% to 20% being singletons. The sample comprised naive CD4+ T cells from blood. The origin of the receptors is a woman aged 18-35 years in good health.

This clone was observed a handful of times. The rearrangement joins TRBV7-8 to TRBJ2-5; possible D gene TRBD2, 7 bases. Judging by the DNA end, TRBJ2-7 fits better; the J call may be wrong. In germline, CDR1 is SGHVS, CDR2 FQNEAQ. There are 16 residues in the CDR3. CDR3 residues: CASRKEGRGMTYEQYF. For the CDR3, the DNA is TGTGCCAGCAGGAAAGAAGGGAGGGGGATGACCTACGAGCAGTACTTC.

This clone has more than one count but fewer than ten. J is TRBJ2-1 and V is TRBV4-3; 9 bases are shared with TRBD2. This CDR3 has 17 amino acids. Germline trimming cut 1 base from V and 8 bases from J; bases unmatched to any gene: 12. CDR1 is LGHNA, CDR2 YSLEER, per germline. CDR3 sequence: CASSQGPLGTSLDEQFF. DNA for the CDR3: TGCGCCAGCAGCCAAGGACCTTTGGGGACTAGCCTCGATGAGCAGTTCTTC.

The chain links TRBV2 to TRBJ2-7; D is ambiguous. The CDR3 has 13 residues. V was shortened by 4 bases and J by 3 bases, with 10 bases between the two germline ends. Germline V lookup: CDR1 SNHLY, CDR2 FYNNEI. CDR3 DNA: TGTGCCAGCAGTGCAGATGGGTTCTACGAGCAGTACTTC. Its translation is CASSADGFYEQYF.